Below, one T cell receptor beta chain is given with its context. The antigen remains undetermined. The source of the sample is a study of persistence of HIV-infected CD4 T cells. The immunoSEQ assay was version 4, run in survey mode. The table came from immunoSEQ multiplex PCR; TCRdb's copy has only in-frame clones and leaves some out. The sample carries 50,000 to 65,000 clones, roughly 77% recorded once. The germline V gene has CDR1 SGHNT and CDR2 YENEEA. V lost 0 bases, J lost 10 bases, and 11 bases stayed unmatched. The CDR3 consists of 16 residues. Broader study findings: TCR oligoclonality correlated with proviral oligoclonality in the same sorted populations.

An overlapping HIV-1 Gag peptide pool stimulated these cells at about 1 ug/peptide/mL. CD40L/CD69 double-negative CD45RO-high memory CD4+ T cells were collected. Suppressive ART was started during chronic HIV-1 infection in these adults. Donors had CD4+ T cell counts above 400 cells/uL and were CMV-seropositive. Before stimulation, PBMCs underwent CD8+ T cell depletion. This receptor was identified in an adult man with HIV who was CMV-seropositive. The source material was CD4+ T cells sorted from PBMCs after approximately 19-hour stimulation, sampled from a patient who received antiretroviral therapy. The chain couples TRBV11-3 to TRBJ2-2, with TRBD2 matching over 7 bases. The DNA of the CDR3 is TGTGCCAGCAGCTTAGACGAACCAGCAGGGAGGGAGGAGCTGTTTTTT. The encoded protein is CASSLDEPAGREELFF. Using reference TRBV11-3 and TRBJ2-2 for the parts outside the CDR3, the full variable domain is EAGVVQSPRYKIIEKKQPVAFWCNPISGHNTLYWYLQNLGQGPELLIRYENEEAVDDSQLPKDRFSAERLKGVDSTLKIQPAELGDSAVYLCASSLDEPAGREELFFGEGSRLTVL.